A single sample gave rise to the 8 T cell receptor beta chains below, sequenced in a study of T-cell reconstitution after alpha-beta-depleted transplantation in children (dated by TCRdb to 2016 to 2017). The library came from PCR. The run used an Illumina HiSeq 2500. TCR library preparation used molecular barcoding, with unique molecular identifiers applied to normalize quantification of the TCRbeta repertoire. TCRdb reworked the public reads: Q25 trimming with fastp, MiXCR clone assembly, productive beta chains retained. Each record represents a unique CDR3 protein, reported with the most common genes and DNA among its rows. The sample profile shows around 600,000 distinct CDR3 sequences; around a sixth of them were found once. The ten largest clones take up about 1.1% of the sample. The specimen was PBMCs from the stem cell graft donor, collected from the stem cell graft. Source of these receptors: a human donor who donated a stem cell graft to a child with acute myeloid leukemia.

CDR3 in amino acids: CSAVSSSGGGRYF. CDR3 DNA sequence: TGCAGTGCTGTTTCCTCTAGCGGGGGGGGACGGTACTTC. V gene TRBV20-1 combines with J gene TRBJ2-7; 12 bases agree with TRBD2. CDR3 length: 13 residues. The V gene end was trimmed by 5 bases and the J gene end by 12 bases; junction bases not matched to a gene: 11. Germline CDR1 DFQATT, CDR2 SNEGSKA (reference sequence).

This chain links TRBV12-3 or TRBV12-4 with TRBJ2-5; D may match TRBD1 or TRBD2 (5 bases each). Trimming cost V 6 bases and J 1 base, with 12 bases left between them. The length of the CDR3 is 14 residues. CDR3 sequence reads: CASSQGGRQETQYF. In DNA, the CDR3 is TGTGCCAGCAGCCAGGGCGGGCGCCAAGAGACCCAGTACTTC.

The genes are TRBV5-1 and TRBJ1-1, with 10 nucleotides matching TRBD1. CDR1 is SGHRS and CDR2 is YFSETQ in the germline V gene. This CDR3 spans 14 amino acids. Trimming at V came to 1 base and at J to 7 bases, leaving 4 bases not matched to a gene. The DNA of the CDR3 is TGCGCCAGCAGCTTGAGACAGGGGGCCGTTGAAGCTTTCTTT. The encoded protein is CASSLRQGAVEAFF.

This clonotype was observed a handful of times. The J gene is TRBJ1-1, the V gene TRBV28; D not certain. The CDR3 contains 16 residues. CDR1 and CDR2 from the germline V gene are MDHEN and SYDVKM. V lost 6 bases, J lost 2 bases, and 19 bases lay in between. The CDR3 sequence is CASSPLAGIPNTEAFF. The CDR3 DNA follows: TGTGCCAGCAGCCCTCTCGCGGGAATTCCTAACACTGAAGCTTTCTTT.

The table lists this clonotype with a few counts. The chain has TRBV6-1 and TRBJ2-1; 11 bases align to TRBD2. Germline CDR1 reads MNHNS; CDR2 reads SASEGT. V shed 0 bases, J shed 7 bases, and the junction held 5 bases outside the gene matches. The length of the CDR3 is 16 residues. This CDR3 is CASSEALAGGRNEQFF. In DNA, the CDR3 is TGTGCCAGCAGTGAAGCTCTAGCGGGGGGTAGGAATGAGCAGTTCTTC.

This clonotype turned up a few times. The chain couples TRBV27 to TRBJ1-2, with 8 positions matching TRBD1. Germline trimming cut 4 bases from V and 5 bases from J; bases unmatched to any gene: 9. The CDR3 sequence is 15 residues long. Germline lookup yields CDR1 MNHEY and CDR2 SMNVEV (reference sequence). The CDR3: CASSSGQGDSYGYTF. In DNA, the CDR3 is TGTGCCAGCAGTTCAGGACAGGGCGATTCTTATGGCTACACCTTC.

The sample holds a few counts of this clonotype. This chain links TRBV7-8 with TRBJ1-1; possible D gene TRBD1, 5 bases. This CDR3 is 16 amino acids long. The germline CDR1 and CDR2 sequences are SGHVS and FQNEAQ. The V and J ends lost 7 bases and 0 bases respectively, with 18 bases between them. The CDR3 sequence is CASTSLGLDMNTEAFF. The CDR3, as DNA: TGTGCCAGCACCTCCTTAGGACTGGACATGAACACTGAAGCTTTCTTT.

This chain joins TRBV7-9 and TRBJ1-3, with D perhaps TRBD1 (6 bases). Between the trimmed V and J ends, which lost 3 bases and 0 bases, there was a span of 12 bases. The germline CDR1 and CDR2 sequences are SEHNR and FQNEAQ (reference sequence). The CDR3 loop spans 16 amino acids. The CDR3 loop is CASSLPGQSSGNTIYF. The DNA of the CDR3 is TGTGCCAGCAGCTTGCCAGGACAGAGCTCTGGAAACACCATATATTTT.